One sample yielded the 12 T cell receptor beta chains listed below, sequenced in a study of cytomegalovirus exposure and HLA in healthy donors. TCRdb keeps only in-frame clones here, not all; method: immunoSEQ multiplex PCR. The sample includes some 180,000 clones, about nine tenths of them seen just once. Sequences were obtained from PBMCs. All receptors derive from a man aged 25-45 years in good health and CMV-seropositive.

The V call is TRBV25-1, the J call TRBJ1-2; tentatively, D is TRBD1 (6 bases). The germline gives CDR1 MGHDK, CDR2 SYGVNS. Trimming removed 3 bases at V and 4 bases at J, with 15 bases between. CDR3 size: 15 residues. The CDR3 DNA sequence: TGTGCCAGCAGTGATCAACCGGACAGCGTCTATGGCTACACCTTC. It encodes CASSDQPDSVYGYTF.

The V gene is TRBV14, the J gene TRBJ2-5; 7 bases are shared with TRBD1. The length of the CDR3 is 16 residues. Germline CDR1 SGHDN, CDR2 FVKESK. Losses at the gene ends were 5 bases for V and 2 bases for J; bases not matched to a gene: 11. In nucleotides, the CDR3 is TGTGCCAGCAGCTACCGACAGGGTGTGGGGCAAGAGACCCAGTACTTC. As protein: CASSYRQGVGQETQYF.

This clone showed up just once. The chain links TRBV5-1 to TRBJ2-3; TRBD2 matches at 7 bases. Germline assignment: CDR1 SGHRS and CDR2 YFSETQ. The CDR3 has 15 residues. The V gene end was trimmed by 0 bases and the J gene end by 5 bases; junction bases not matched to a gene: 6. The CDR3 DNA sequence: TGCGCCAGCAGCTTGGAAAGCGGGGTTGGAGATACGCAGTATTTT. This encodes CASSLESGVGDTQYF.

The chain combines TRBV5-1 with TRBJ2-2, with 7 bases aligning to TRBD1. Germline loops: CDR1 SGHRS, CDR2 YFSETQ. V gave up 4 bases and J gave up 7 bases; unmatched junction bases: 10. The CDR3 sequence is 15 residues long. The chain's CDR3 is CASSLGTEAVGELFF. The DNA for the CDR3 is TGCGCCAGCAGCCTCGGGACAGAGGCGGTCGGGGAGCTGTTTTTT.

The genes are TRBV28 and TRBJ1-1; D remains unclear. The germline V and J ends were trimmed by 2 bases and 7 bases, with 8 bases remaining between them. The CDR3 extends over 12 amino acids. CDR1 and CDR2 from the germline V gene are MDHEN and SYDVKM. This CDR3 reads CASSLAAFEAFF. CDR3 in DNA: TGTGCCAGCAGTTTAGCGGCCTTTGAAGCTTTCTTT.

This clone came up a few times. The chain combines TRBV11-3 with TRBJ1-2; D is uncertain. Germline lookup yields CDR1 SGHNT and CDR2 YENEEA. V lost 2 bases and J lost 2, with 12 bases in between. There are 15 residues in the CDR3. The CDR3 bases are TGTGCCAGCAGCTTACGAACGGGGTGGAACTATGGCTACACCTTC. Its translation: CASSLRTGWNYGYTF. Full variable domain (remainder filled in from reference TRBV11-3 and TRBJ1-2): EAGVVQSPRYKIIEKKQPVAFWCNPISGHNTLYWYLQNLGQGPELLIRYENEEAVDDSQLPKDRFSAERLKGVDSTLKIQPAELGDSAVYLCASSLRTGWNYGYTFGSGTRLTVV.

The gene calls are TRBV28 and TRBJ2-7; 7 nucleotides agree with TRBD1. Germline assignment: CDR1 MDHEN and CDR2 SYDVKM. There are 14 residues in the CDR3. Losses at the gene ends were 5 bases for V and 3 bases for J; bases not matched to a gene: 7. CDR3 sequence: CASSETGLVYEQYF. CDR3 sequence (DNA): TGTGCCAGCAGTGAGACAGGGTTAGTCTACGAGCAGTACTTC. The full variable domain, its missing parts supplied by reference TRBV28 and TRBJ2-7, is DVKVTQSSRYLVKRTGEKVFLECVQDMDHENMFWYRQDPGLGLRLIYFSYDVKMKEKGDIPEGYSVSREKKERFSLILESASTNQTSMYLCASSETGLVYEQYFGPGTRLTVT.

The chain uses TRBV30 and TRBJ2-5; the D is unclear. V lost 0 bases to trimming and J lost 3 bases, with 11 bases between them. The CDR3 covers 14 residues. Germline loops: CDR1 GTSNPN, CDR2 SVGIG (reference sequence). The CDR3 here is CAWSVSVAEETQYF. The CDR3 DNA reads TGTGCCTGGAGTGTTTCGGTAGCCGAAGAGACCCAGTACTTC. The entire variable domain, with the rest obtained from reference TRBV30 and TRBJ2-5, is as follows: SQTIHQWPATLVQPVGSPLSLECTVEGTSNPNLYWYRQAAGRGLQLLFYSVGIGQISSEVPQNLSASRPQDRQFILSSKKLLLSDSGFYLCAWSVSVAEETQYFGPGTRLLVL.

The V gene is TRBV5-1, the J gene TRBJ2-2, with 7 bases aligning to TRBD2. This CDR3 is 15 amino acids long. Germline V gene lookup returns CDR1 SGHRS and CDR2 YFSETQ. V shed 0 bases, J shed 7 bases, and the junction held 6 bases outside the gene matches. As DNA, the CDR3 is TGCGCCAGCAGCTTGGCCGCGGGAGAAGTCGGGGAGCTGTTTTTT. It is translated as CASSLAAGEVGELFF.

The chain links TRBV4-3 to TRBJ2-2, with D perhaps matching TRBD2 (6 bases). Germline V gives CDR1 LGHNA, CDR2 YSLEER. V lost 0 bases to trimming and J lost 5 bases, with 16 bases between them. The CDR3 length is 17 residues. Here the CDR3 DNA reads TGCGCCAGCAGCCAAGATGCCCCCGTCGGAGGGACCGGGGAGCTGTTTTTT. Protein product: CASSQDAPVGGTGELFF.

This sequence joins TRBV19 and TRBJ2-7; 11 nucleotides line up with TRBD2. Trimming at V came to 6 bases and at J to 3 bases, leaving 1 base not matched to a gene. Germline V CDR1 and CDR2: LNHDA, SQIVND (reference sequence). The CDR3 totals 13 residues. The CDR3 loop reads CASRGTSGYEQYF. The CDR3 coding sequence is TGTGCCAGTAGAGGGACTAGCGGCTACGAGCAGTACTTC. The whole variable domain, remainder taken from reference TRBV19 and TRBJ2-7, is DGGITQSPKYLFRKEGQNVTLSCEQNLNHDAMYWYRQDPGQGLRLIYYSQIVNDFQKGDIAEGYSVSREKKESFPLTVTSAQKNPTAFYLCASRGTSGYEQYFGPGTRLTVT.

CDR3 region: CATHRTGRDTEAFF. CDR3 DNA sequence: TGTGCCACCCATCGGACAGGGAGGGACACTGAAGCTTTCTTT. The chain has TRBV6-1 and TRBJ1-1; 8 bases map to TRBD1. The junction had 10 bases not matched to a gene; V was cut back by 10 bases and J by 3 bases. This CDR3 is 14 amino acids long. Germline CDR1 is MNHNS and CDR2 is SASEGT.